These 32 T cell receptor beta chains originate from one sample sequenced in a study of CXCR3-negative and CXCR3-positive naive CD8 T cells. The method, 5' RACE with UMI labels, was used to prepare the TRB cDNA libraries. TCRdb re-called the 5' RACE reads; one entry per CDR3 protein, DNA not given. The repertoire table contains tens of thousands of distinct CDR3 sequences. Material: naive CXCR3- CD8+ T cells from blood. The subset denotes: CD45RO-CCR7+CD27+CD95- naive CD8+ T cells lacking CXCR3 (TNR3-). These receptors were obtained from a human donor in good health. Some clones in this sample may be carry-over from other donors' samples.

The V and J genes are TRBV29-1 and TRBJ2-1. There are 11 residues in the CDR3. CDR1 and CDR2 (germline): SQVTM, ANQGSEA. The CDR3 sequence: CSVDIDNEQFF.

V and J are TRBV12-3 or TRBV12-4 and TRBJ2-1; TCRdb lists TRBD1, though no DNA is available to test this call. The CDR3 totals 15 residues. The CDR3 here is CASSSLGGFYNEQFF.

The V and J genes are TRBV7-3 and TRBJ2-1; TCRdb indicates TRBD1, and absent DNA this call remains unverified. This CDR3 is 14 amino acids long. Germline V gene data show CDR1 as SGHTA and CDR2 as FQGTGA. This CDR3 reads CASSLGGDYNEQFF. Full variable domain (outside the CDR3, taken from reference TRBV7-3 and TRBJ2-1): GAGVSQTPSNKVTEKGKYVELRCDPISGHTALYWYRQSLGQGPEFLIYFQGTGAADDSGLPNDRFFAVRPEGSVSTLKIQRTERGDSAVYLCASSLGGDYNEQFFGPGTRLTVL.

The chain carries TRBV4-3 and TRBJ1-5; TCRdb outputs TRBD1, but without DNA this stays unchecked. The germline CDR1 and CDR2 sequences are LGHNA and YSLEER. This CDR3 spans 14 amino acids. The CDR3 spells CASSQGTGNQPQHF.

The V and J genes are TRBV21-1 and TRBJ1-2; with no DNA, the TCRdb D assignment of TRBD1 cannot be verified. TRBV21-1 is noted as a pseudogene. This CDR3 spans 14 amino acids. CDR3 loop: CASKRGRWAYGYTF.

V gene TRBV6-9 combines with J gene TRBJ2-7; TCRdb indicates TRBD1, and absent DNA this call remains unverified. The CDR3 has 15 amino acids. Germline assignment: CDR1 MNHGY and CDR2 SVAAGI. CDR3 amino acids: CASSYGTGRPYEQYF.

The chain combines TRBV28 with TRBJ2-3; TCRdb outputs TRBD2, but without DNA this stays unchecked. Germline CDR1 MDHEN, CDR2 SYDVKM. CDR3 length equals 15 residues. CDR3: CASTGGGASTDTQYF.

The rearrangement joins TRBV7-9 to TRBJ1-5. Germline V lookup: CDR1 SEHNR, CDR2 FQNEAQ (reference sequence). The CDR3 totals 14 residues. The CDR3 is CASSHAGSYQPQHF.

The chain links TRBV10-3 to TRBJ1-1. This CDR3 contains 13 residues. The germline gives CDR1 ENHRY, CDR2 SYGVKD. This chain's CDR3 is CAILMDLSNEAFF.

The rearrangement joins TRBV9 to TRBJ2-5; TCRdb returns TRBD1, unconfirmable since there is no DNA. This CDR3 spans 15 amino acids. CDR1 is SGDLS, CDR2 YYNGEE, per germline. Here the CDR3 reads CASSVGTGGQETQYF.

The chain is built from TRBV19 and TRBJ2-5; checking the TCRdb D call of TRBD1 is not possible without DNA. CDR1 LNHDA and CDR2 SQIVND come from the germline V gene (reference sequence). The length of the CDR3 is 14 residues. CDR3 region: CASRPSRQGETQYF.

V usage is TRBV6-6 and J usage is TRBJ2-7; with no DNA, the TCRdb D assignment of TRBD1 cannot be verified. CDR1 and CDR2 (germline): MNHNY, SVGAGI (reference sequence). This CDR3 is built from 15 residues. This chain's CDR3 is CASSQQGPLGYEQYF.

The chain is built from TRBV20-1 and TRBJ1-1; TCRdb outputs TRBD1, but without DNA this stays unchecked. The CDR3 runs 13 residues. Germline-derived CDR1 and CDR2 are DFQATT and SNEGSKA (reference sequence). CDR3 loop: CSARPPGNTEAFF.

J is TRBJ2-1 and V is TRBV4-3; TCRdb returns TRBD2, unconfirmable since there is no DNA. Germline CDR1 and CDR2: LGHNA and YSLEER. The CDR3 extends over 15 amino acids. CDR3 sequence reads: CASRAGLADYNEQFF.

CDR3 region: CSVAGTDISYNEQFF. V is TRBV29-1 and J is TRBJ2-1; as DNA is missing, the TRBD1 call by TCRdb cannot be tested. The CDR3 length is 15 residues. CDR1 and CDR2 (germline): SQVTM, ANQGSEA.

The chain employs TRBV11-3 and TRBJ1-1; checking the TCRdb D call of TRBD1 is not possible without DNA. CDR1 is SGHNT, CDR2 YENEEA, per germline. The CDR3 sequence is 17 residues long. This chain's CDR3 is CASSTRPGHQPHTEAFF.

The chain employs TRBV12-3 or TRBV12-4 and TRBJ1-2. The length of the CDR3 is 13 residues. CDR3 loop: CASTADKRGGYTF.

The CDR3 sequence: CASSLRQGGGQPQHF. V and J are TRBV5-5 and TRBJ1-5; the TRBD1 assignment by TCRdb is unverifiable without DNA. CDR1 is SGHKS, CDR2 YYEKEE, per germline (reference sequence). The CDR3 sequence is 15 residues long.

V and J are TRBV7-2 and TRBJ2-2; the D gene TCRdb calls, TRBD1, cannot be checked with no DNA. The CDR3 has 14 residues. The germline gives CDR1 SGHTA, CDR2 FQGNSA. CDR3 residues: CASRQTGTDGELFF.

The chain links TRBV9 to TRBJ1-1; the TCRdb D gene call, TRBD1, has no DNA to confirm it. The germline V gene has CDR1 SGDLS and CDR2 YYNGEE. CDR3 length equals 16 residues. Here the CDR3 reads CASSFGPGGLNTEAFF.

The CDR3 region is CASSLLGVSNQPQHF. This chain connects TRBV7-2 to TRBJ1-5; as DNA is missing, the TRBD1 call by TCRdb cannot be tested. In germline, CDR1 is SGHTA, CDR2 FQGNSA. CDR3 length: 15 amino acids.

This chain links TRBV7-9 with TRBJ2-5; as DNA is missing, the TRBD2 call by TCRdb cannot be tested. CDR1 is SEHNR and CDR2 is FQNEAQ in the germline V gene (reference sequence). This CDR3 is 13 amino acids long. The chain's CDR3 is CASSQPAFETQYF.

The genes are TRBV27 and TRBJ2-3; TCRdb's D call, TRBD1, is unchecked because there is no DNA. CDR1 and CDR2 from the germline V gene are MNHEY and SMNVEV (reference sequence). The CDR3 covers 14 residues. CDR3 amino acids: CASSWGQPTDTQYF.

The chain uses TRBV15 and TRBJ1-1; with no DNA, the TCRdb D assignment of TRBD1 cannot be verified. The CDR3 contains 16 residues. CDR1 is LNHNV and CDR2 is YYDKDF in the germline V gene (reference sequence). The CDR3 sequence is CATSRSRNRGVTEAFF.

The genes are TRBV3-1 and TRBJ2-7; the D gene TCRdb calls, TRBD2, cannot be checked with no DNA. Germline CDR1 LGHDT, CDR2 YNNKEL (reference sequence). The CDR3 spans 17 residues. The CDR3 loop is CASSRTLSGGPPYEQYF.

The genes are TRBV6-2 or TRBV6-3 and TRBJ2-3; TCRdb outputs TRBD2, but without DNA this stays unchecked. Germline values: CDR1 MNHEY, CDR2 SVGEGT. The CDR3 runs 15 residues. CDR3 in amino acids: CASTEGEGSTDTQYF.

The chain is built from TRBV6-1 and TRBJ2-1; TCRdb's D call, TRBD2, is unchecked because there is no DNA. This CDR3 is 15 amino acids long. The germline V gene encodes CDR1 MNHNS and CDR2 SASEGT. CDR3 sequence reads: CASSPLAGGDNEQFF.

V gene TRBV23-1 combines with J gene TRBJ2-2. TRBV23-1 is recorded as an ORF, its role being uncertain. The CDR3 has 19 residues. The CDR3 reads CASSQSLTDELQRVWELFF.

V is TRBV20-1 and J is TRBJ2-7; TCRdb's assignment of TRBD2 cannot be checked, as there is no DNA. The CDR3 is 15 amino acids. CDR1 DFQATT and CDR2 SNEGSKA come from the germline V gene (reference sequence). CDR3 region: CSAMPLAGGFYEQYF.

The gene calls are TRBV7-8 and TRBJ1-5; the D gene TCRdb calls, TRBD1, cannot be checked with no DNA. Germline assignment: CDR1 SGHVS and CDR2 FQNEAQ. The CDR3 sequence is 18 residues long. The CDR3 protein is CASSRGSGTSYSNQPQHF. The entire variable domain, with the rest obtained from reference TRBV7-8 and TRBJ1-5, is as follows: GAGVSQSPRYKVAKRGQDVALRCDPISGHVSLFWYQQALGQGPEFLTYFQNEAQLDKSGLPSDRFFAERPEGSVSTLKIQRTQQEDSAVYLCASSRGSGTSYSNQPQHFGDGTRLSIL.

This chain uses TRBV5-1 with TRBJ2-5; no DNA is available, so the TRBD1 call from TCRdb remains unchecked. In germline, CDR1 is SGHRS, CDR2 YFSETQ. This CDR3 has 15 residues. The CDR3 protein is CASSLEGGFQETQYF.

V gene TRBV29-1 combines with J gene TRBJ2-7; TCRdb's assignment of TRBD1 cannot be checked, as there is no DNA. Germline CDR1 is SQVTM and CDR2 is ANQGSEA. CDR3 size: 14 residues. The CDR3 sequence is CSVEFLDRTYEQYF.